This T cell receptor (beta chain) appears in the sequencing data of a study of TIL therapy for anti-PD-1-resistant metastatic lung cancer. Whole-study findings and limits: The cohort had more treatment-naive, never-smoker and oncogene-addicted patients than typical.

The time point is: pre-treatment sample, taken before nivolumab and TIL therapy. The immunoSEQ assay was v3. Using immunoSEQ multiplex PCR, the repertoire was profiled, and TCRdb retains in-frame clones only, with some absent. The data show tens of thousands of clones, about nine tenths seen once. J lost 1 base, V lost 7 bases, and 5 bases had no gene match. The CDR3 length is 14 residues. Germline loops: CDR1 SEHNR, CDR2 FQNEAQ (reference sequence). A word on this clone: Its antigen is unknown.

This clonotype originated in a person aged 25-85 years with non-small cell lung cancer. Here the sequenced sample was blood, taken at baseline. V gene TRBV7-9 combines with J gene TRBJ2-5; 8 bases map to TRBD1. CDR3 bases: TGTGCCAGCACCACACAGGGGGGCCAAGAGACCCAGTACTTC. This sequence encodes CASTTQGGQETQYF.